These 7 T cell receptor beta chains came from one sample sequenced in a study of T cell repertoires in cytomegalovirus infection. TCRdb itself ran the reads through MiXCR, one entry per CDR3 protein. The sample contains roughly 570,000 distinct CDR3 sequences, about 40% of which appear only once. Their antigens are not known. Sample: cultured PBMCs, taken from culture after CMV antigen stimulation. The receptors here all came from a human donor in good health (CMV status not recorded). Some clones in this sample may be carry-over from other donors' samples.

The chain links TRBV4-3 to TRBJ2-7; 7 nucleotides agree with TRBD2. The V gene's germline CDR1 is LGHNA and CDR2 YSLEER. CDR3 length: 16 amino acids. J was trimmed by 0 bases and V by 6 bases; bases with no gene match: 11. CDR3 coding DNA: TGCGCCAGCAGTGAGCGACTAGCCTTTACCTCCTACGAGCAGTACTTC. Translating gives CASSERLAFTSYEQYF.

The chain uses TRBV12-3 or TRBV12-4 and TRBJ2-1; TRBD2 agrees at 11 bases. The CDR3 is 15 residues long. V lost 6 bases and J lost 4; bases outside the gene matches: 5. The CDR3 spells CASRPTSGSYNEQFF. The CDR3 nucleotides read TGTGCCAGCAGGCCTACTAGCGGGAGTTACAATGAGCAGTTCTTC.

The J gene is TRBJ2-1, the V gene TRBV10-3; maybe TRBD2 (5 bases). Germline V lookup: CDR1 ENHRY, CDR2 SYGVKD. This CDR3 comprises 15 residues. V gave up 2 bases and J gave up 12 bases, with 20 bases separating them. CDR3 protein: CAISESPSWTVPQFF. DNA for the CDR3: TGTGCCATCAGTGAGAGTCCTAGCTGGACCGTTCCGCAGTTCTTC.

This clonotype was observed at least ten times. This sequence joins TRBV7-2 and TRBJ1-2; tentative D call: TRBD1 (6 bases). V lost 5 bases, J lost 8 bases, and 30 bases lay in between. CDR1 and CDR2 (germline): SGHTA, FQGNSA. The CDR3 contains 18 residues. The CDR3 protein is CASSRQPTGTKQGLGYTF. CDR3 in DNA: TGTGCCAGCAGCCGCCAACCGACAGGAACGAAACAAGGCTTGGGCTACACCTTC.

J is TRBJ1-3 and V is TRBV10-3; D possibly corresponds to TRBD1 (5 bases). This CDR3 region has 14 residues. Per germline, CDR1 ENHRY and CDR2 SYGVKD. V lost 6 bases to trimming and J lost 0 bases, with 9 bases between them. The CDR3 spells CAIRGGDSGNTIYF. The DNA for the CDR3 is TGTGCCATCAGGGGGGGAGACTCTGGAAACACCATATATTTT.

J is TRBJ2-3 and V is TRBV4-3; possible D gene TRBD1, 7 bases. The CDR3 loop spans 16 amino acids. Germline V gene sequence: CDR1 LGHNA, CDR2 YSLEER. V lost 3 bases, J lost 3 bases, and 16 bases lay in between. CDR3 region: CASSQEGAVVTDTQYF. In DNA, the CDR3 is TGCGCCAGCAGCCAGGAGGGGGCCGTTGTAACAGATACGCAGTATTTT.

Only a few counts were recorded for this clonotype. The chain joins TRBV7-2 to TRBJ2-3, with D tentatively TRBD1 (5 bases). Germline CDR1 is SGHTA and CDR2 is FQGNSA. V lost 4 bases and J 3 bases, leaving 11 bases between the germline ends. This CDR3 is built from 14 residues. CDR3 in amino acids: CASSYRQPTDTQYF. CDR3 coding DNA: TGTGCCAGCAGCTACCGACAGCCAACAGATACGCAGTATTTT.